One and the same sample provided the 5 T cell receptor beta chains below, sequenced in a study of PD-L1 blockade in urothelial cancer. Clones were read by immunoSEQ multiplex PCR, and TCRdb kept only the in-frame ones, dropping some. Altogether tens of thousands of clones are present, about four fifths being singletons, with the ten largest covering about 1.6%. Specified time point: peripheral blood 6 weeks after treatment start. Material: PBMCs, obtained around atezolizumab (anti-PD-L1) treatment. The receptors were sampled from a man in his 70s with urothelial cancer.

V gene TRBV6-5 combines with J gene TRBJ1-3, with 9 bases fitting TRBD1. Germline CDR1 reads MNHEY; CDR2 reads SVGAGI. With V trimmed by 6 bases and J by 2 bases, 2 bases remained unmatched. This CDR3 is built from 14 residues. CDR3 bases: TGTGCCAGCAGCCGGACAGGGGCTGGAAACACCATATATTTT. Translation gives CASSRTGAGNTIYF.

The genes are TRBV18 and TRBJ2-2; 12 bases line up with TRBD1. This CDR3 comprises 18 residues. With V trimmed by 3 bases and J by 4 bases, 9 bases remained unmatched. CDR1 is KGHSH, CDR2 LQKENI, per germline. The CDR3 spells CASSPEVGTGGFTGELFF. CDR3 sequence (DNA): TGTGCCAGCTCACCGGAGGTCGGGACAGGGGGCTTCACCGGGGAGCTGTTTTTT.

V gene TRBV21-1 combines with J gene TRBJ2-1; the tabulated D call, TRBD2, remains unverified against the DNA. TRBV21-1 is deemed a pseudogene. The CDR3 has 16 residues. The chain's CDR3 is CASSKVRSGLYNEQFF. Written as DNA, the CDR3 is TGTGCCAGCAGCAAAGTTAGAAGCGGGCTATACAATGAGCAGTTCTTC.

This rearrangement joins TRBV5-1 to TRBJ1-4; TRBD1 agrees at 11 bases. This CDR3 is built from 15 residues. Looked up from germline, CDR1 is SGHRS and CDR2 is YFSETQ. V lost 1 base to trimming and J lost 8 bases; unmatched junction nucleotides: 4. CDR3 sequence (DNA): TGCGCCAGCAGCTTGTGGGGACAGGGGGGGGAAAAACTGTTTTTT. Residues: CASSLWGQGGEKLFF.

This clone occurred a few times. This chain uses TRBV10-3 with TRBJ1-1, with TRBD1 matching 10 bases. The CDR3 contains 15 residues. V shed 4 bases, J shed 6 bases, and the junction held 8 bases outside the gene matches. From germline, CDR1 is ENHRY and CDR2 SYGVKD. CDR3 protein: CAISVYGDRGAEAFF. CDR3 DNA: TGTGCCATCAGTGTCTACGGGGACAGGGGCGCTGAAGCTTTCTTT.